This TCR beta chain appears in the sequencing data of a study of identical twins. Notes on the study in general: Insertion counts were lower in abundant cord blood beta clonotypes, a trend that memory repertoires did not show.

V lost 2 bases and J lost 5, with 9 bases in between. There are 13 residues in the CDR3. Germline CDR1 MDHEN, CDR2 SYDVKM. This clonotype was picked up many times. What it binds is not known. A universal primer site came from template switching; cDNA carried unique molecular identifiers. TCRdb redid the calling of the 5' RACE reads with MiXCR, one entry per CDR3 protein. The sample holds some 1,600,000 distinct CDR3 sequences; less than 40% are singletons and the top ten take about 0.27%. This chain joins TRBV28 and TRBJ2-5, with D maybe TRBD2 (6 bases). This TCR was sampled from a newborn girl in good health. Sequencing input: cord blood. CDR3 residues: CASSLMGRETQYF. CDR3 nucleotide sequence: TGTGCCAGCAGTTTAATGGGGAGGGAGACCCAGTACTTC.